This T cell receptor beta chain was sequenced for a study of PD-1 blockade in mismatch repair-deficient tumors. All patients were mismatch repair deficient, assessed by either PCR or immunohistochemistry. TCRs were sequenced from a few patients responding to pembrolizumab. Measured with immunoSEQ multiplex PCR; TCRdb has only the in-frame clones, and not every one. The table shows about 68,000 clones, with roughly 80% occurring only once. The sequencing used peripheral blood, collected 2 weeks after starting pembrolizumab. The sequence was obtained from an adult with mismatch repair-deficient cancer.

The CDR3 sequence: CASGGSQPQHF. The CDR3 DNA is TGTGCCAGTGGGGGGAGTCAGCCCCAGCATTTT. V and J are TRBV27 and TRBJ1-5; TRBD1 is a possible D gene (5 bases). CDR1 MNHEY and CDR2 SMNVEV come from the germline V gene (reference sequence). The CDR3 contains 11 residues. Between the trimmed V and J ends, which lost 9 bases and 6 bases, there was a span of 9 bases.